This TCR beta chain was observed in a study of T cells expressing NK-cell markers. The study, taken as a whole, reports: A few of the donors also had these clonotypes leading their CD3+CD56-NKG2C+ fraction.

Remarks on this clonotype: Its antigen is not identified.

In germline, CDR1 is SNHLY, CDR2 FYNNEI. This CDR3 has 16 amino acids. Using the 5' RACE reads, TCRdb records one entry per CDR3 protein without DNA. The sample holds approximately 420,000 distinct CDR3 sequences. Sequencing input: blood T cells: a sorted CD56 or NKG2C T cell subset, CD4+ or CD8+ T cells, or bulk PBMC T cells (not recorded which). The chain has TRBV2 and TRBJ1-5; the TRBD1 assignment by TCRdb is unverifiable without DNA. This TCR was recovered from a woman in her forties or fifties in good health. This chain's CDR3 is CASSEPRDFVNQPQHF. Supplemented by reference TRBV2 and TRBJ1-5, the full variable domain reads EPEVTQTPSHQVTQMGQEVILRCVPISNHLYFYWYRQILGQKVEFLVSFYNNEISEKSEIFDDQFSVERPDGSNFTLKIRSTKLEDSAMYFCASSEPRDFVNQPQHFGDGTRLSIL.